This T cell receptor beta chain was identified during a study of T-cell reconstitution after alpha-beta-depleted transplantation in children. Study-level points and caveats: Surviving recipient T cells and thymic progenitors underlay high day-60 TCRbeta diversity in some patients. Reportedly, alpha-beta T cells present about two months post-transplant originated from several hundred expanded clones of graft origin.

The TCRbeta library incorporated unique molecular identifiers. TCRdb re-derived calls from the PCR reads in MiXCR, one entry per CDR3 protein. The data show 900,000 or so distinct CDR3 sequences, roughly 15% seen once. About this clonotype: What it recognizes is unknown.

The CDR3 totals 15 residues. Trimming removed 5 bases from V and 6 bases from J, with 16 bases in between. CDR1 is SGHTA, CDR2 FQGNSA, per germline. The clonotype originates from a male patient between 10 and 17 years old who had a stem cell transplant for acute lymphoblastic leukemia, so the T cells may come from the graft donor. The sample here was PBMCs, mostly from graft donor cells, taken 360 days after TCRalphabeta/CD19-depleted stem cell transplant. The rearrangement uses TRBV7-2 and TRBJ2-2; tentatively, D is TRBD2 (5 bases). DNA of the CDR3: TGTGCCAGCAGCCGCATGCCTAGCTTGCCCGGGGAGCTGTTTTTT. Translating it yields CASSRMPSLPGELFF.